This TCR beta chain emerged from a study of blood T cell repertoires in COVID-19. Looking at the study overall: Acute and convalescent COVID-19 samples came from the United States, Italy and Spain. PBMCs, B-cell-depleted T cells, or T cells were the source of the cDNA or gDNA that made up the material.

Trimming took off 5 bases at V and 5 bases at J, with 9 bases between the two ends. CDR1 and CDR2 from the germline V gene are SGHAT and FQNNGV. The CDR3 sequence is 13 residues long. Per the study methods: How many nucleated cells were present was estimated from reference gene primer amplification. This table comes from immunoSEQ multiplex PCR, and its TCRdb copy is limited to in-frame clones, with some not included. V and J calls and clone size are as listed in that table; D and trimming were resolved from the DNA. The table records about 93,000 clones, 70% to 80% of them present only once. The receptor's source is a human donor in a cohort sampled during active COVID-19. Sequenced material: peripheral blood. The V gene is TRBV11-2, the J gene TRBJ1-4; the D is unclear. The CDR3 nucleotides are TGTGCCAGCAGCCAATGGGAGAATGAAAAACTGTTTTTT. Translated: CASSQWENEKLFF. The whole variable domain, remainder taken from reference TRBV11-2 and TRBJ1-4, is EAGVAQSPRYKIIEKRQSVAFWCNPISGHATLYWYQQILGQGPKLLIQFQNNGVVDDSQLPKDRFSAERLKGVDSTLKIQPAKLEDSAVYLCASSQWENEKLFFGSGTQLSVL.